This TCR beta chain was captured by sequencing in a study of CD8 T cells in ankylosing spondylitis. Generation of TCR beta libraries employed quantitative 5'-RACE incorporating molecular barcodes. TCRdb reprocessed the 5' RACE reads via MiXCR and lists one record per CDR3 protein. The sample consists of 350,000 to 400,000 distinct CDR3 sequences, approximately 22% of them appearing once. This CDR3 contains 14 residues. The V end lost 0 bases, the J end lost 7 bases, and 11 bases lay between the germline ends. CDR1 SGHNT and CDR2 YYREEE come from the germline V gene (reference sequence). Study-wide findings and caveats: Within peripheral blood, clones linked to disease were CD8+ and relatively rare. Clones tied to disease were said to be significantly enriched in matched ankylosing spondylitis synovial fluid.

This clonotype was picked up one time. Antigen unknown. Sequencing was performed on blood, either unsorted or a sorted T cell fraction (not recorded which). This receptor was identified in a male donor with ankylosing spondylitis or in good health (not recorded which). V usage is TRBV5-4 and J usage is TRBJ2-1; D remains ambiguous. This CDR3 is CASSLDRLGNEQFF. The CDR3 DNA sequence: TGTGCCAGCAGCTTGGATAGGTTGGGAAATGAGCAGTTCTTC. The entire variable domain, with the rest obtained from reference TRBV5-4 and TRBJ2-1, is as follows: ETGVTQSPTHLIKTRGQQVTLRCSSQSGHNTVSWYQQALGQGPQFIFQYYREEENGRGNFPPRFSGLQFPNYSSELNVNALELDDSALYLCASSLDRLGNEQFFGPGTRLTVL.